This TCR beta chain was sequenced during a study of T cell repertoires in breast cancer. Study information: Healthy donors' blood served as controls for breast cancer tumor, lymph node and blood samples.

Primers covering all TCR V genes were used in emulsion RT-PCR on CD8+ T cells. Unpaired genes were suppressed by blocking oligonucleotides during a second nested PCR. One entry per CDR3 protein results from TCRdb running MiXCR on the emulsion pairing reads. Of tens of thousands of distinct CDR3 sequences detected, 45% to 50% appear once; the ten largest clones hold approximately 62%. As regards this clonotype: At one of its ends the junction is not consistent with the germline gene, which may arise from a read error.

CDR3 length: 17 amino acids. In germline, CDR1 is LGHNA, CDR2 YNFKEQ. Sequencing used CD8+ T cells. The chain links TRBV4-2 to TRBJ2-2; tentative D call: TRBD2 (5 bases). The clonotype originates from a pool of human donors with breast cancer or a healthy control (not recorded which). This chain's CDR3 is CASSQGSAVDSTGELVF. DNA for the CDR3: TGTGCCAGCAGCCAAGGGTCGGCAGTAGACTCCACCGGGGAGCTGGTTTTT.